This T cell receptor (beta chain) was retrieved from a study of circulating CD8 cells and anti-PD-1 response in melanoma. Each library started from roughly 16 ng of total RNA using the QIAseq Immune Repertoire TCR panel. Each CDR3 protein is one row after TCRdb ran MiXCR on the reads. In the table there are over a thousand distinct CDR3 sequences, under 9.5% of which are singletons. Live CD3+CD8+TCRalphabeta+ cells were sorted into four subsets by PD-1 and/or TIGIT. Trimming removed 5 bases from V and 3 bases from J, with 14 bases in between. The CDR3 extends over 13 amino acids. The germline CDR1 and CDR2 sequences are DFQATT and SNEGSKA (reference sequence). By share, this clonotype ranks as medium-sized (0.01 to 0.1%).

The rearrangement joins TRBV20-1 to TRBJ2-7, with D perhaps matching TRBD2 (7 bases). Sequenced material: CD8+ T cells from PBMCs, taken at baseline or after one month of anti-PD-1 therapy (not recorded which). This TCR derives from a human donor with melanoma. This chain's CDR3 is CSARGATVYEQYF. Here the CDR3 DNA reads TGCAGTGCTCGGGGGGCCACCGTCTACGAGCAGTACTTC.